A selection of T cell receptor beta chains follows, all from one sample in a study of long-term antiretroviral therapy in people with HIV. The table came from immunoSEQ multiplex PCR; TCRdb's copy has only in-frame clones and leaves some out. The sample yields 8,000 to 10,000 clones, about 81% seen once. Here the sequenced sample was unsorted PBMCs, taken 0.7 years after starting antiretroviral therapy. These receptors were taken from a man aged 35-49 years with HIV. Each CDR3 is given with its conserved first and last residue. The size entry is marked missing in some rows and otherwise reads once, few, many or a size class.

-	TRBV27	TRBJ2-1	CASSPDPAGGLNEQFF
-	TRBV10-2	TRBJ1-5	CASSTDSSNQPQHF
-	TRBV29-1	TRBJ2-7	CSVDTGSYEQYF
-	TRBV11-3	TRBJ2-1	CASSSTGTLNEQFF
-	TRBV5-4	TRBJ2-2	CASSIYTGELFF
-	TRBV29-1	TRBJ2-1	CSVRLGGANTYNEQFF
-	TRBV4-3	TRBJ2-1	CASSQVRGSGNEQFF
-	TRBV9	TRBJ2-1	CASSVVAGGSYNEQFF
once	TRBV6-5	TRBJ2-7	CASSRRPASYEQYF
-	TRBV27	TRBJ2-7	CASSLGQGVYEQYF
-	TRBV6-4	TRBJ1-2	CASSPEGGGNGYTF
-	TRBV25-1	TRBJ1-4	CASSEYSLNEKLFF
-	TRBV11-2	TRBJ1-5	CASSLGKQGALGLQPQHF
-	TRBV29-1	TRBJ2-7	CSVWGGQGNSYEQYF
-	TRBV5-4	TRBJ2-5	CASSFRLETQETQYF
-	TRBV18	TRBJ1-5	CASSHGQGNQPQHF
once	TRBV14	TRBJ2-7	CASSVSGQGRYEQYF